Following are 5 T cell receptor beta chains from one sample sequenced in a study of blood T cell repertoires in COVID-19. TCRdb keeps only in-frame clones here, not all; method: immunoSEQ multiplex PCR. The profile covers 45,000 to 65,000 clones, with 90% to 95% appearing a single time and about 3.1% taken by the ten largest. Sequencing input: peripheral blood. These receptor sequences come from a human donor in a cohort sampled during active COVID-19.

The genes are TRBV18 and TRBJ1-2; 9 nucleotides line up with TRBD1. Germline lookup yields CDR1 KGHSH and CDR2 LQKENI. After removal of 2 bases from V and 6 bases from J, the junction contained 4 bases not matched to a gene. The CDR3 loop spans 14 amino acids. The CDR3 sequence is CASSPNRGQDGYTF. The CDR3 DNA is TGTGCCAGCTCACCAAACAGGGGGCAAGATGGCTACACCTTC.

The chain has TRBV18 and TRBJ1-1; 8 bases align to TRBD1. V was pared by 3 bases and J by 3 bases, with 6 bases of the junction left unmatched. This CDR3 region has 15 residues. CDR1 KGHSH and CDR2 LQKENI come from the germline V gene. The CDR3 loop is CASSPYSDRDTEAFF. The CDR3, as DNA: TGTGCCAGCTCACCCTATTCGGACAGGGACACTGAAGCTTTCTTT.

The V gene is TRBV9, the J gene TRBJ2-6; no firm D call. This CDR3 has 14 amino acids. Trimming stripped 2 bases from V and 0 bases from J, with 3 bases between. Germline CDR1 reads SGDLS; CDR2 reads YYNGEE. The CDR3, as DNA: TGTGCCAGCAGCGTCTTCTCTGGGGCCAACGTCCTGACTTTC. Translation: CASSVFSGANVLTF. The whole variable domain, filled in from reference TRBV9 and TRBJ2-6, reads DSGVTQTPKHLITATGQRVTLRCSPRSGDLSVYWYQQSLDQGLQFLIQYYNGEERAKGNILERFSAQQFPDLHSELNLSSLELGDSALYFCASSVFSGANVLTFGAGSRLTVL.

This clone was seen a single time. The chain recombines TRBV15 with TRBJ2-5; 7 bases agree with TRBD2. Trimming cost V 1 base and J 4 bases; bases outside gene matches: 9. This CDR3 contains 16 residues. The germline V gene encodes CDR1 LNHNV and CDR2 YYDKDF (reference sequence). The CDR3 region is CATSRGERGFGETQYF. CDR3 DNA sequence: TGTGCCACCAGCAGAGGGGAGCGGGGTTTCGGAGAGACCCAGTACTTC.

The CDR3 nucleotides read TGTGCCAGCAGCCAAGATGGACAGGGGGATGGCTACACCTTC. Its translation: CASSQDGQGDGYTF. The V and J genes are TRBV3-1 (or the pseudogene TRBV3-2) and TRBJ1-2, with TRBD1 identical over 10 bases. Losses at the gene ends were 0 bases for V and 6 bases for J; bases not matched to a gene: 1. The V gene's germline CDR1 is LGHDT and CDR2 YNNKEL (reference sequence). This CDR3 is 14 amino acids long.